This T cell receptor beta chain was profiled in a study of blood T cell repertoires in COVID-19. Germline CDR1 ENHRY, CDR2 SYGVKD. This CDR3 is built from 12 residues. V lost 0 bases and J 8 bases, leaving 6 bases between the germline ends. Libraries were prepared by immunoSEQ multiplex PCR; TCRdb keeps only in-frame clonotypes and omits some of them. Here the sample spans 130,000 to 150,000 clones, over 65% being singletons. This rearrangement joins TRBV10-3 to TRBJ2-3, with D maybe TRBD2 (6 bases). Material for sequencing was peripheral blood. This TCR was recovered from a human donor in a cohort sampled during active COVID-19. Written as DNA, the CDR3 is TGTGCCATCAGTGAGTCGGGGGGTACGCAGTATTTT. Translation gives CAISESGGTQYF.